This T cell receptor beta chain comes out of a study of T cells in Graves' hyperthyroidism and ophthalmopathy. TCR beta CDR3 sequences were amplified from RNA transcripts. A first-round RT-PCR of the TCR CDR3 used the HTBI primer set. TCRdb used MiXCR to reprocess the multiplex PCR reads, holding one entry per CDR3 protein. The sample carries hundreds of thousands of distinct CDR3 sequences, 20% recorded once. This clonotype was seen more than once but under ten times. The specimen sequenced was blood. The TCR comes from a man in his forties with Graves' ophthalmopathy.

The CDR3 sequence is CASGNGFSYEQYF. In DNA form, the CDR3 reads TGTGCCAGCGGGAACGGCTTCTCCTACGAGCAGTACTTC. V usage is TRBV12-3 or TRBV12-4 and J usage is TRBJ2-7, with D unclear. Trimming removed 8 bases at V and 0 bases at J, with 11 bases between. The length of the CDR3 is 13 residues.